Sequencing of this TCR beta chain was carried out in a study of cytomegalovirus exposure and HLA in healthy donors. PCR involved 60 Vbeta and 13 Jbeta primers. In the study's own analysis: Around 11 million of some 80 million unique TCR beta chains were shared, per a later count. Some clones are missing from TCRdb's copy, which holds only in-frame ones; the method was immunoSEQ multiplex PCR. V and J calls and clone size are as listed in that table; D and trimming were resolved from the DNA. Among some 180,000 clones listed, roughly 88% were seen once. Turning to this clone: Antigen: not known.

Study results and caveats: A list of 164 TCR beta chains associated with cytomegalovirus was given. In an earlier analysis, about 87% or about 30%: the productive usage of most TCR beta V segments.

This CDR3 contains 18 residues. The junction had 9 bases not matched to a gene; V was cut back by 3 bases and J by 1 base. CDR1 is MDHEN, CDR2 SYDVKM, per germline. The gene calls are TRBV28 and TRBJ1-5, with TRBD1 matching 10 bases. The sample was PBMCs. This sequence originates from a girl aged 2-15 years in good health and CMV-seropositive. CDR3: CASSFWDRGIRSNQPQHF. The CDR3 DNA reads TGTGCCAGCAGTTTTTGGGACAGGGGAATTCGGAGCAATCAGCCCCAGCATTTT.